These 28 T cell receptor beta chains came from one sample sequenced in a study of persistence of HIV-infected CD4 T cells. The libraries were made with immunoSEQ version 4 in survey mode. Sequencing used immunoSEQ multiplex PCR; TCRdb keeps in-frame clones, though not all of them. Here the sample spans under 35,000 clones, 70% being singletons. The stimulus was an HIV-1 Gag 15-mer peptide pool, 1 ug/peptide/mL. Sorting of responding CD4+ T cells relied on upregulated CD40 ligand together with CD69. No antigen has been identified for these receptors. The input for sequencing was CD4+ T cells sorted from PBMCs after approximately 20-hour stimulation, taken from a patient who received antiretroviral therapy. The source is an adult man with HIV who was CMV-seropositive.

The gene calls are TRBV3-1 (or the pseudogene TRBV3-2) and TRBJ1-6; 7 bases match TRBD1. Germline V CDR1 and CDR2: LGHDT, YNNKEL (reference sequence). V lost 0 bases, J lost 7 bases, and 3 bases stayed unmatched. The CDR3 covers 15 residues. As DNA, the CDR3 is TGTGCCAGCAGCCAAGAAGGCAGGGGGAATTCACCCCTCCACTTT. Translated: CASSQEGRGNSPLHF.

CDR3 nucleotide sequence: TGTGCCACCAGTGACCCGAAAGTTCTTTTCACGCAGTATTTT. This sequence encodes CATSDPKVLFTQYF. The chain uses TRBV24-1 and TRBJ2-3, with D hard to call. The CDR3 is 14 amino acids. With 4 bases removed from V and 9 bases from J, the gap between germline ends came to 16 bases. Germline CDR1 and CDR2: KGHDR and SFDVKD.

This clone was seen a few times. The J gene is TRBJ2-1, the V gene TRBV7-3, with 7 bases lining up with TRBD1. Germline assignment: CDR1 SGHTA and CDR2 FQGTGA. The CDR3 is 15 amino acids. J gave up 2 bases and V 5 bases, and 6 bases lay outside the gene matches. The CDR3 nucleotides are TGTGCCAGCAGCACCACAGGGGCTCCCTACAATGAGCAGTTCTTC. Its protein product is CASSTTGAPYNEQFF.

The chain employs TRBV6-5 and TRBJ2-7; D is perhaps TRBD1 (6 bases). CDR3 length: 14 residues. Per the germline V gene, CDR1 is MNHEY and CDR2 is SVGAGI. The V end lost 4 bases, the J end lost 0 bases, and 10 bases lay between the germline ends. In DNA form, the CDR3 reads TGTGCCAGCAGTTTACAGGGAAGCTCCTACGAGCAGTACTTC. Its protein product is CASSLQGSSYEQYF.

The chain combines TRBV2 with TRBJ2-2; D is uncertain. The CDR3 has 13 residues. Germline CDR1 reads SNHLY; CDR2 reads FYNNEI. Trimming took off 8 bases at V and 5 bases at J, with 12 bases between the two ends. For the CDR3, the DNA is TGTGCCAGCCAATCGCAGCCGACCGGGGAGCTGTTTTTT. The encoded protein is CASQSQPTGELFF.

The V gene is TRBV10-2, the J gene TRBJ2-3; 9 bases match TRBD1. V shed 3 bases, J shed 5 bases, and the junction held 6 bases outside the gene matches. Germline V gives CDR1 WSHSY, CDR2 SAAADI. The CDR3 covers 15 residues. For the CDR3, the DNA is TGCGCCAGCAGTGAATGGGGACAGGGTAAAGATACGCAGTATTTT. The encoded protein is CASSEWGQGKDTQYF.

The CDR3 sequence: CASSEERTYGYTF. CDR3 sequence (DNA): TGTGCCAGCAGTGAAGAGCGGACCTATGGCTACACCTTC. The chain has TRBV6-1 and TRBJ1-2, with D uncertain. Looked up from germline, CDR1 is MNHNS and CDR2 is SASEGT. The V and J ends lost 1 base and 4 bases respectively, with 7 bases between them. The CDR3 contains 13 residues.

This chain uses TRBV3-1 (or the pseudogene TRBV3-2) with TRBJ1-2; 11 bases match TRBD1. Trimming took 5 bases from V and 2 from J; bases not matched to a gene: 4. Per germline, CDR1 LGHDT and CDR2 YNNKEL (reference sequence). This CDR3 contains 15 residues. In DNA, the CDR3 is TGTGCCAGCAGCTTGGGACAGGGGGGCAACTATGGCTACACCTTC. It specifies CASSLGQGGNYGYTF.

This chain uses TRBV23-1 with TRBJ1-5; no clear D. TRBV23-1 is an ORF, and what it does is uncertain. Trimming removed 5 bases at V and 6 bases at J, with 8 bases between. CDR3 length equals 12 residues. The CDR3 nucleotides are TGCGCCAGCAGTGTAACGTGTCAGCCCCAGCATTTT. Protein sequence: CASSVTCQPQHF.

The V call is TRBV3-1 (or the pseudogene TRBV3-2), the J call TRBJ2-2, with D unresolved. Trimming removed 1 base from V and 4 bases from J, with 7 bases in between. The length of the CDR3 is 14 residues. The germline V gene has CDR1 LGHDT and CDR2 YNNKEL (reference sequence). The CDR3 region has the DNA TGTGCCAGCAGCCAAGGACACTCCACCGGGGAGCTGTTTTTT. Translating it yields CASSQGHSTGELFF.

This clone has only one observation. The chain uses TRBV7-6 and TRBJ2-7; 11 nucleotides align to TRBD1. V was pared by 5 bases and J by 7 bases, with 4 bases of the junction left unmatched. This CDR3 contains 13 residues. Germline V gives CDR1 SGHVS, CDR2 FNYEAQ. CDR3 protein: CASSPGTGGEQYF. CDR3 in DNA: TGTGCCAGCAGCCCGGGGACAGGGGGTGAGCAGTACTTC.

The chain carries TRBV3-1 (or the pseudogene TRBV3-2) and TRBJ2-3; D is unresolved. Germline CDR1 reads LGHDT; CDR2 reads YNNKEL (reference sequence). Trimming left V 4 bases short and J 3 bases short, with 14 bases between. This CDR3 is built from 15 residues. Here the CDR3 DNA reads TGTGCCAGCAGCCCCACCGGTATGTTAACAGATACGCAGTATTTT. Its protein product is CASSPTGMLTDTQYF.

This clone was detected only once. J is TRBJ2-1 and V is TRBV4-1, with a tentative D call TRBD2 (6 bases). Trimming left V 0 bases short and J 6 bases short, with 21 bases between. The germline gives CDR1 MGHRA, CDR2 YSYEKL. This CDR3 contains 18 residues. The CDR3 loop reads CASSQDPGGTDRGNEQFF. CDR3 bases: TGCGCCAGCAGCCAAGACCCCGGCGGGACCGATAGAGGCAATGAGCAGTTCTTC.

This chain joins TRBV4-1 and TRBJ2-7; 11 bases line up with TRBD1. The CDR3 has 18 residues. The germline CDR1 and CDR2 sequences are MGHRA and YSYEKL. J gave up 2 bases and V 4 bases, and 13 bases lay outside the gene matches. The CDR3 nucleotides read TGCGCCAGCAGCCTTGGCTTAAGTGGACAGGGGGCAACCTACGAGCAGTACTTC. This codes for CASSLGLSGQGATYEQYF.

V and J are TRBV11-2 and TRBJ1-4; no definite D call. The germline CDR1 and CDR2 sequences are SGHAT and FQNNGV. The CDR3 has 15 amino acids. The V gene lost 1 base and the J gene lost 3 bases, with 9 bases spanning the gap. The CDR3 spells CASSLGTAPNEKLFF. In nucleotides, the CDR3 is TGTGCCAGCAGCTTAGGTACAGCTCCTAATGAAAAACTGTTTTTT.

The chain combines TRBV25-1 with TRBJ1-6; 7 positions match TRBD1. This CDR3 contains 16 residues. Germline CDR1 reads MGHDK; CDR2 reads SYGVNS. Trimming at V came to 1 base and at J to 1 base, leaving 1 base not matched to a gene. The CDR3 here is CASSESRGSYNSPLHF. Here the CDR3 DNA reads TGTGCCAGCAGTGAATCCAGGGGGTCCTATAATTCACCCCTCCACTTT. The entire variable domain, with the rest obtained from reference TRBV25-1 and TRBJ1-6, is as follows: EADIYQTPRYLVIGTGKKITLECSQTMGHDKMYWYQQDPGMELHLIHYSYGVNSTEKGDLSSESTVSRIRTEHFPLTLESARPSHTSQYLCASSESRGSYNSPLHFGNGTRLTVT.

The chain recombines TRBV2 with TRBJ1-1, with D unresolved. Trimming removed 2 bases from V and 1 base from J, with 26 bases in between. Per the germline V gene, CDR1 is SNHLY and CDR2 is FYNNEI. This CDR3 has 20 amino acids. In DNA form, the CDR3 reads TGTGCCAGCAGTGAACTTTTTATAGGATCTCTCTCCTCGGGGAACACTGAAGCTTTCTTT. Protein sequence: CASSELFIGSLSSGNTEAFF.

The chain links TRBV7-2 to TRBJ1-5; a weak D match, TRBD1 (6 bases). Germline-derived CDR1 and CDR2 are SGHTA and FQGNSA. Trimming pared 2 bases from V and 2 bases from J, leaving 13 bases between. The CDR3 is 16 residues long. The CDR3, as DNA: TGTGCCAGCAGCTTAAGGGCAGGGGCTGGCAATCAGCCCCAGCATTTT. Translation: CASSLRAGAGNQPQHF.

The chain is built from TRBV28 and TRBJ1-2; D is ambiguous. Germline V gene sequence: CDR1 MDHEN, CDR2 SYDVKM. V lost 4 bases to trimming and J lost 1 base, with 16 bases between them. This CDR3 has 16 amino acids. The CDR3 loop is CASSSVPGRSNYGYTF. The CDR3 DNA follows: TGTGCCAGCAGTTCCGTTCCCGGACGGAGTAACTATGGCTACACCTTC.

The V gene is TRBV5-6, the J gene TRBJ2-6; maybe TRBD1 (5 bases). Germline assignment: CDR1 SGHDT and CDR2 YYEEEE. The CDR3 spans 16 residues. The V and J ends lost 6 bases and 5 bases respectively, with 18 bases between them. CDR3 DNA: TGTGCCAGCATCCCAGCACTTGACAGATGGGCCAACGTCCTGACTTTC. This encodes CASIPALDRWANVLTF.

CDR3 sequence reads: CASSPIRGQGAGEAFF. The CDR3 coding sequence is TGTGCCAGCAGTCCTATCCGCGGACAGGGGGCCGGGGAAGCTTTCTTT. V is TRBV27 and J is TRBJ1-1; 11 nucleotides agree with TRBD1. With 5 bases clipped from V and 8 bases from J, the junction kept 13 bases outside the gene matches. CDR1 is MNHEY and CDR2 is SMNVEV in the germline V gene (reference sequence). The CDR3 sequence is 16 residues long.

The V call is TRBV15, the J call TRBJ1-5; D gene unclear. The V end was cut by 0 bases, the J end by 5 bases, with 14 bases between. Germline loops: CDR1 LNHNV, CDR2 YYDKDF (reference sequence). The CDR3 contains 16 residues. The CDR3 DNA reads as TGTGCCACCAGCAGAGAAGCGGGAGCTACCGATCAGCCCCAGCATTTT. This translates into CATSREAGATDQPQHF.

This clone was observed a handful of times. Here the CDR3 DNA reads TGCGCCAGCAGCTTGGGGTCGTTTCTCGGGACAGGGGGCCACGAGCAGTACTTC. This gives the protein CASSLGSFLGTGGHEQYF. The chain has TRBV5-1 and TRBJ2-7; 12 positions agree with TRBD1. CDR1 and CDR2 (germline): SGHRS, YFSETQ. V lost 0 bases, J lost 5 bases, and 12 bases stayed unmatched. CDR3 size: 18 residues.

This clone was observed a handful of times. The chain joins TRBV2 to TRBJ1-5; D is perhaps TRBD1 (6 bases). This CDR3 comprises 15 residues. CDR1 and CDR2 from the germline V gene are SNHLY and FYNNEI. Between the trimmed V and J ends, which lost 8 bases and 4 bases, there was a span of 18 bases. The CDR3 loop is CASQMRGAGNQPQHF. The CDR3 nucleotides are TGTGCCAGCCAGATGAGGGGGGCAGGTAATCAGCCCCAGCATTTT. Based on the CDR3 plus reference TRBV2 and TRBJ1-5, the full variable domain is EPEVTQTPSHQVTQMGQEVILRCVPISNHLYFYWYRQILGQKVEFLVSFYNNEISEKSEIFDDQFSVERPDGSNFTLKIRSTKLEDSAMYFCASQMRGAGNQPQHFGDGTRLSIL.

This rearrangement joins TRBV24-1 to TRBJ2-1; TRBD1 aligns across 8 bases. J was trimmed by 7 bases and V by 5 bases; bases with no gene match: 12. The CDR3 sequence is 16 residues long. Germline loops: CDR1 KGHDR, CDR2 SFDVKD. The chain's CDR3 is CATSAQGGQARNEQFF. The DNA of the CDR3 is TGTGCCACCAGTGCCCAAGGGGGACAGGCGAGGAATGAGCAGTTCTTC.

This clone appeared a few times. Distinct nucleotide sequences in the sample also encode this CDR3. The chain carries TRBV18 and TRBJ2-7; 8 bases are shared with TRBD1. The J segment lost 4 bases and the V segment lost 2 bases, leaving 4 bases of the junction unmatched. Germline V gene data show CDR1 as KGHSH and CDR2 as LQKENI. The CDR3 extends over 14 amino acids. The CDR3 protein is CASSPTDRAYEQYF. The CDR3 bases are TGTGCCAGCTCACCAACGGACAGGGCGTACGAGCAGTACTTC.

DNA for the CDR3: TGTGCCAGCTCGGACGTGGGCGGGCGCACTGAAGCTTTCTTT. Its translation is CASSDVGGRTEAFF. The chain joins TRBV18 to TRBJ1-1; D is unresolved. V lost 6 bases and J lost 4, with 15 bases in between. This CDR3 is built from 14 residues. Germline lookup yields CDR1 KGHSH and CDR2 LQKENI.

This rearrangement joins TRBV6-6 to TRBJ2-7; D not certain. The V end lost 5 bases, the J end lost 0 bases, and 14 bases lay between the germline ends. The CDR3 spans 15 residues. CDR1 is MNHNY and CDR2 is SVGAGI in the germline V gene (reference sequence). The CDR3 reads CASSPGYESSYEQYF. CDR3 DNA sequence: TGTGCCAGCAGTCCCGGTTACGAGAGCTCCTACGAGCAGTACTTC.